One sample yielded the 14 T cell receptor beta chains listed below, sequenced in a study of spatial heterogeneity in lung cancer. Sample time point: sample taken at primary tumor resection. The study sequenced unsorted whole RNA from tumor, nontumor lung or frozen PBMC. TCRdb fed the 5' RACE reads into MiXCR, producing one record per CDR3 protein. The data contain 77,000 or so distinct CDR3 sequences, approximately 20% of them singletons. This specimen was PBMCs, taken at surgery. The receptors originated from a male donor with early-stage non-small cell lung cancer.

Of note for this clonotype: This clone may be a read error of a much larger clone one base away. The gene calls are TRBV3-1 and TRBJ1-1, with D hard to call. Trimming removed 4 bases at V and 3 bases at J, with 9 bases between. Germline V gene data show CDR1 as LGHDT and CDR2 as YNNKEL (reference sequence). The CDR3 loop spans 13 amino acids. As DNA, the CDR3 is TGTGCCAGCAGCCTGCAGCTGGACACTGAAGCTTTCTTT. Translated: CASSLQLDTEAFF.

This clonotype was counted at least ten times. The CDR3 loop reads CATSDTNTDTQYF. The CDR3, as DNA: TGTGCCACCAGTGACACCAACACAGATACGCAGTATTTT. The rearrangement links TRBV24-1 to TRBJ2-3; no firm D call. The ends were cut back, 4 bases at V and 2 bases at J, with 6 bases in the middle. In germline, CDR1 is KGHDR, CDR2 SFDVKD. CDR3 size: 13 residues.

This clonotype has at least ten counts. V gene TRBV7-6 combines with J gene TRBJ2-5; possibly TRBD1 or TRBD2 for D (5 bases each). The V gene's germline CDR1 is SGHVS and CDR2 FNYEAQ. The CDR3 covers 14 residues. V lost 6 bases and J 5 bases, leaving 16 bases between the germline ends. The CDR3 protein is CASSSTGPGETQYF. The CDR3 DNA is TGTGCCAGCAGTTCGACGGGGCCGGGGGAGACCCAGTACTTC.

The gene calls are TRBV27 and TRBJ2-1, with 14 bases that match TRBD2. Trimming removed 5 bases from V and 3 bases from J; junction bases left unmatched: 6. CDR3 length: 17 amino acids. Germline V gene lookup returns CDR1 MNHEY and CDR2 SMNVEV (reference sequence). The CDR3 sequence: CASSVRLAGGFYNEQFF. CDR3 coding DNA: TGTGCCAGCAGTGTCAGACTAGCGGGAGGGTTCTACAATGAGCAGTTCTTC.

This clonotype has only a few counts. V usage is TRBV7-2 and J usage is TRBJ1-4; perhaps TRBD1 as D (5 bases). CDR3 length: 15 residues. Germline assignment: CDR1 SGHTA and CDR2 FQGNSA. V was shortened by 5 bases and J by 0 bases, with 10 bases between the two germline ends. The CDR3 coding sequence is TGTGCCAGCAGCAACCCGGGGGCAACTAATGAAAAACTGTTTTTT. This translates into CASSNPGATNEKLFF. Filled out from reference TRBV7-2 and TRBJ1-4, the complete variable domain reads GAGVSQSPSNKVTEKGKDVELRCDPISGHTALYWYRQSLGQGLEFLIYFQGNSAPDKSGLPSDRFSAERTGGSVSTLTIQRTQQEDSAVYLCASSNPGATNEKLFFGSGTQLSVL.

The chain joins TRBV21-1 to TRBJ2-1; TRBD2 is taken as the D call from the table, unchecked against the DNA. TRBV21-1 is an annotated pseudogene. The CDR3 extends over 16 amino acids. The CDR3 sequence is CASSKIGGPPYNEQFF. In nucleotides, the CDR3 is TGTGCCAGCAGCAAAATCGGCGGGCCACCCTACAATGAGCAGTTCTTC.

The chain uses TRBV6-6 and TRBJ1-5; 9 nucleotides line up with TRBD1. The V gene end was trimmed by 6 bases and the J gene end by 5 bases; junction bases not matched to a gene: 8. Germline values: CDR1 MNHNY, CDR2 SVGAGI (reference sequence). This CDR3 has 15 amino acids. CDR3 protein: CASRDPGQGYQPQHF. The CDR3 coding sequence is TGTGCCAGCAGAGATCCGGGACAGGGATATCAGCCCCAGCATTTT.

This clonotype has only a few counts. This chain uses TRBV28 with TRBJ1-5; D is undetermined. V lost 6 bases and J 0 bases, leaving 9 bases between the germline ends. This CDR3 has 14 amino acids. CDR1 and CDR2 (germline): MDHEN, SYDVKM. The CDR3 DNA reads as TGTGCCAGCAGCCTAATAAATAGCAATCAGCCCCAGCATTTT. This translates into CASSLINSNQPQHF.

The chain employs TRBV11-2 and TRBJ2-6; 9 positions agree with TRBD2. This CDR3 is 18 amino acids long. V gave up 8 bases and J gave up 4 bases; unmatched junction bases: 15. Germline lookup yields CDR1 SGHAT and CDR2 FQNNGV. CDR3 in amino acids: CASRAWSAGGPGANVLTF. The CDR3 coding sequence is TGTGCCAGCCGAGCTTGGTCAGCGGGGGGACCCGGGGCCAACGTCCTGACTTTC.

This clonotype showed up just a few times. This chain links TRBV7-2 with TRBJ2-3; 7 bases fit TRBD2. V trimming: 4 bases; J trimming: 6 bases; junction bases outside the gene matches: 10. The CDR3 covers 15 residues. CDR1 and CDR2 (germline): SGHTA, FQGNSA. The CDR3 reads CASSSGLHLKDTQYF. The CDR3 nucleotides read TGTGCCAGCAGCTCGGGACTACACCTGAAGGATACGCAGTATTTT.

V is TRBV5-1 and J is TRBJ1-1, with D perhaps matching TRBD1 (5 bases). Trimming stripped 4 bases from V and 1 base from J, with 11 bases between. The CDR3 totals 14 residues. In germline, CDR1 is SGHRS, CDR2 YFSETQ. The CDR3 DNA follows: TGCGCCAGCAGCCAGGGACTGACGAACACTGAAGCTTTCTTT. Amino acids: CASSQGLTNTEAFF.

CDR3: CASNSYWDTDLVSGANVLTF. Written as DNA, the CDR3 is TGCGCCAGCAATTCCTATTGGGACACCGATTTAGTCTCTGGGGCCAACGTCCTGACTTTC. The chain couples TRBV23-1 to TRBJ2-6; possible D gene TRBD1, 6 bases. TRBV23-1 is reported as an ORF; its role is uncertain. V was clipped by 7 bases and J by 0 bases, with 25 bases between them. This CDR3 has 20 residues.

There are a few counts of this clonotype. This chain links TRBV7-9 with TRBJ1-1, with 7 positions matching TRBD1. This CDR3 is built from 13 residues. The germline gives CDR1 SEHNR, CDR2 FQNEAQ (reference sequence). The J segment lost 13 bases and the V segment lost 3 bases, leaving 11 bases of the junction unmatched. CDR3 loop: CASSLETGVYDFF. CDR3 coding DNA: TGTGCCAGCAGCTTGGAAACAGGGGTTTATGATTTCTTT.

This clonotype has just a few counts. The rearrangement joins TRBV6-2 or TRBV6-3 to TRBJ2-3, with TRBD2 matching 14 bases. CDR1 is MNHEY and CDR2 is SVGEGT in the germline V gene. The CDR3 loop spans 16 amino acids. J gave up 5 bases and V 5 bases, and 6 bases lay outside the gene matches. The DNA of the CDR3 is TGTGCCAGCAGTACCCGGACTAGCGGGAGGTTAGATACGCAGTATTTT. This sequence encodes CASSTRTSGRLDTQYF.